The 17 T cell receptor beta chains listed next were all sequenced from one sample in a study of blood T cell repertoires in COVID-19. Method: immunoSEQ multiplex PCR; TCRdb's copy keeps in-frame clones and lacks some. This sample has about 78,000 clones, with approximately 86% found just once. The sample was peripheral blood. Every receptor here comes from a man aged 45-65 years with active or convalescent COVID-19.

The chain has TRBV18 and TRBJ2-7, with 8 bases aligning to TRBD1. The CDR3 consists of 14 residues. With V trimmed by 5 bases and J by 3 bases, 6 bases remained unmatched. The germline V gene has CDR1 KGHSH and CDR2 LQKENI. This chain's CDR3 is CASSDSTGDYEQYV. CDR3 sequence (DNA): TGTGCCAGCTCAGACTCGACAGGGGACTACGAGCAGTACGTC.

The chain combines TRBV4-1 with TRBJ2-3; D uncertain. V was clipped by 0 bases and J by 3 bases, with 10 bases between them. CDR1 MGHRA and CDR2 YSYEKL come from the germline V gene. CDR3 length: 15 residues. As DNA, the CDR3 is TGCGCCAGCAGCCAAGATAGAGGAAGAACAGATACGCAGTATTTT. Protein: CASSQDRGRTDTQYF.

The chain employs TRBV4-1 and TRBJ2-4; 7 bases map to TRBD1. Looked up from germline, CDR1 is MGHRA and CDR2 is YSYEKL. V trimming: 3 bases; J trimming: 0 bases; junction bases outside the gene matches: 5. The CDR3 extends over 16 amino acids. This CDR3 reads CASSQQQGLAKNIQYF. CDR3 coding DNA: TGCGCCAGCAGCCAGCAACAGGGGCTAGCCAAAAACATTCAGTACTTC.

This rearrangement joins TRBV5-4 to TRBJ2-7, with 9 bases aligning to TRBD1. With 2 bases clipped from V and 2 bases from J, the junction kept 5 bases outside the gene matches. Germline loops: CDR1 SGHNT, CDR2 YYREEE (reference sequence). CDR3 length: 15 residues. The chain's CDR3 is CASSLGTGPPYEQYF. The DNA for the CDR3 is TGTGCCAGCAGCTTAGGGACAGGGCCTCCCTACGAGCAGTACTTC.

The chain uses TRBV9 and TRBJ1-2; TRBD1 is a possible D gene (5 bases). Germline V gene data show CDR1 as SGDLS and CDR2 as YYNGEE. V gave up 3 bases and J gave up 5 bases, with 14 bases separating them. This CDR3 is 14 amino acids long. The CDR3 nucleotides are TGTGCCAGCAGCGCAGAGGACAAGCTTTATGGCTACACCTTC. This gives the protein CASSAEDKLYGYTF.

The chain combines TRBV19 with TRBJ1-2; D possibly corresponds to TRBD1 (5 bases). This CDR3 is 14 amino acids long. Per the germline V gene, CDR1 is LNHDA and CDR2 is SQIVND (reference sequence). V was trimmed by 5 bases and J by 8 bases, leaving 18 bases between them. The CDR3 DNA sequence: TGTGCCAGTAGTCTCAGGACACCCCCGCTAGGCTACACCTTC. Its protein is CASSLRTPPLGYTF.

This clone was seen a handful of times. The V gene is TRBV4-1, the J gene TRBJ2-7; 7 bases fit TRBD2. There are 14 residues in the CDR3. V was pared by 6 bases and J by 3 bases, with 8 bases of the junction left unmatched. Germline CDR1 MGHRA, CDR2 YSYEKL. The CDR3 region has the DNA TGCGCCAGCAGTCAGATAGCGGGTAACTACGAGCAGTACTTC. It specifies CASSQIAGNYEQYF.

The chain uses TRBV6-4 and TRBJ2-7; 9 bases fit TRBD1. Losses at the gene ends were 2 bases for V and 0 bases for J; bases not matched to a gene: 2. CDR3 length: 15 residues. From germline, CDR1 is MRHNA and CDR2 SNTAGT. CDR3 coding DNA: TGTGCCAGCAGTGACAGACAGGGGGACTCCTACGAGCAGTACGTC. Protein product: CASSDRQGDSYEQYV.

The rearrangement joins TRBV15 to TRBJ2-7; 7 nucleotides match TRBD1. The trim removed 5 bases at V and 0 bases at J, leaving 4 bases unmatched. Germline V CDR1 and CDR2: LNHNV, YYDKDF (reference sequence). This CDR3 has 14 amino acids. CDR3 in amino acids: CATSPRDSSYEQYF. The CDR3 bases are TGTGCCACCAGCCCGAGGGACAGCTCCTACGAGCAGTACTTC.

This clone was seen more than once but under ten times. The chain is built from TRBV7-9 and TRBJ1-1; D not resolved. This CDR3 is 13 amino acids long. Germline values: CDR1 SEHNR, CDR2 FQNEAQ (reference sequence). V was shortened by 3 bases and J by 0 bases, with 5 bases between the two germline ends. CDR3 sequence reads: CASSFDLNTEAFF. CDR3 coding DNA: TGTGCCAGCAGCTTCGACTTGAACACTGAAGCTTTCTTT. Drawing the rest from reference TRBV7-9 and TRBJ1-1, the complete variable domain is DTGVSQNPRHKITKRGQNVTFRCDPISEHNRLYWYRQTLGQGPEFLTYFQNEAQLEKSRLLSDRFSAERPKGSFSTLEIQRTEQGDSAMYLCASSFDLNTEAFFGQGTRLTVV.

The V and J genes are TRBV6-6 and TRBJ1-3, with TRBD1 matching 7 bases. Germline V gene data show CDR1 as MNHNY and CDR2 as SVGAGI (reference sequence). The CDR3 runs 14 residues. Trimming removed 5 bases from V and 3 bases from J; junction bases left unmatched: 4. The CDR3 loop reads CASSKGANGNTIYF. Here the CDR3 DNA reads TGTGCCAGCAGTAAGGGGGCTAATGGAAACACCATATATTTT.

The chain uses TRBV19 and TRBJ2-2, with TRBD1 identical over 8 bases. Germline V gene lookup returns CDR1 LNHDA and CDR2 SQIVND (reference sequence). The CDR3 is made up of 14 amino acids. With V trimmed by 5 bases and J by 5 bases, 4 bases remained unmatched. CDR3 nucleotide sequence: TGTGCCAGTAGTTCCGGACAGGGAACCGGGGAGCTGTTTTTT. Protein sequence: CASSSGQGTGELFF.

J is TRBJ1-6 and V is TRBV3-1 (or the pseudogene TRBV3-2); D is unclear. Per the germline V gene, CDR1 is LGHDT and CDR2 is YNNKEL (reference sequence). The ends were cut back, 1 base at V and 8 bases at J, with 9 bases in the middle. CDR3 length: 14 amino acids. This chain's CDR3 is CASSQAARDSPLHF. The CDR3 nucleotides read TGTGCCAGCAGCCAAGCAGCCCGGGATTCACCCCTCCACTTT.

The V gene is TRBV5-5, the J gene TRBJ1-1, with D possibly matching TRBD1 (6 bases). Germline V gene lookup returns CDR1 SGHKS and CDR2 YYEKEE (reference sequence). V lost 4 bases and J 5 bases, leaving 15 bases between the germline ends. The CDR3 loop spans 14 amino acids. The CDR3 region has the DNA TGTGCCAGCAGCCTCCAACAGGGTAGGACTGAAGCTTTCTTT. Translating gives CASSLQQGRTEAFF.

This CDR3 is CATATTQNTEAFF. The CDR3 DNA reads TGTGCCACCGCTACTACACAGAACACTGAAGCTTTCTTT. The chain combines TRBV12-3 or TRBV12-4 with TRBJ1-1; D remains ambiguous. Trimming removed 10 bases from V and 1 base from J, with 13 bases in between. The CDR3 has 13 residues.

This CDR3 is CASNPRQVTYGYTF. The CDR3 nucleotides are TGTGCCAGTAATCCGCGACAGGTGACCTATGGCTACACCTTC. V and J are TRBV19 and TRBJ1-2, with D perhaps matching TRBD1 (6 bases). Germline lookup yields CDR1 LNHDA and CDR2 SQIVND (reference sequence). This CDR3 contains 14 residues. V was pared by 7 bases and J by 4 bases, with 16 bases between.

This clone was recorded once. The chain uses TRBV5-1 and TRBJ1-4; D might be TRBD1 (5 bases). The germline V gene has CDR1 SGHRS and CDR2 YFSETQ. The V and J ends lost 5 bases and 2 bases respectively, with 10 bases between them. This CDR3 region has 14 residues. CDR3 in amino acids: CASRQGSTNEKLFF. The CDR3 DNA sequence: TGCGCCAGCAGGCAGGGTTCGACTAATGAAAAACTGTTTTTT.